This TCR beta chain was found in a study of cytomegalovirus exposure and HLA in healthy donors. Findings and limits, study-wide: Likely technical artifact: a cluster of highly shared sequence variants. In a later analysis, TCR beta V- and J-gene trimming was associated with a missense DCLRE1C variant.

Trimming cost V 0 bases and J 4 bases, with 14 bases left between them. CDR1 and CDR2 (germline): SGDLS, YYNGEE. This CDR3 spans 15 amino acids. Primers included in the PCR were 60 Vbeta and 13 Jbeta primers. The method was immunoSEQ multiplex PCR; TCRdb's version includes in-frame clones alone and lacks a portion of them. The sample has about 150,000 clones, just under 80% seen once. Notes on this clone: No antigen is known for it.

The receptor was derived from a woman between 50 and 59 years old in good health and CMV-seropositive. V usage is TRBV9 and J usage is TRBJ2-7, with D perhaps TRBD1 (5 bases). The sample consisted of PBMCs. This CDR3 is CASSVGGQFPYEQYF. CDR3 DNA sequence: TGTGCCAGCAGCGTAGGGGGCCAATTTCCTTACGAGCAGTACTTC. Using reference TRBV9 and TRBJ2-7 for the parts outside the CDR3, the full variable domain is DSGVTQTPKHLITATGQRVTLRCSPRSGDLSVYWYQQSLDQGLQFLIQYYNGEERAKGNILERFSAQQFPDLHSELNLSSLELGDSALYFCASSVGGQFPYEQYFGPGTRLTVT.